This T cell receptor (beta chain) was identified in a study of T-cell reconstitution after alpha-beta-depleted transplantation in children. This CDR3 spans 15 amino acids. The germline gives CDR1 LGHNA, CDR2 YNFKEQ. The ends were cut back, 0 bases at V and 5 bases at J, with 10 bases in the middle. Regarding the study as a whole: T-cell counts and diversity were attributed mostly to newly produced T cells one year after transplant. For some patients, TCRbeta diversity was high at day 60 because of recipient T cells and thymic progenitors that survived. About two months after transplant, alpha-beta T cells reportedly came from several hundred expanded graft clones.

Molecular barcoding with unique molecular identifiers was used for the TCRbeta library. TCRdb re-called the PCR reads with MiXCR, one entry per CDR3 protein. The table includes about 470,000 distinct CDR3 sequences, 43% detected once. A remark on this clonotype: No antigen is known for it.

The sample was PBMCs, taken before TCRalphabeta/CD19-depleted stem cell transplant. The chain joins TRBV4-2 to TRBJ1-4, with D possibly being TRBD1 (5 bases). The receptor comes from a girl aged 2 to 10 with aplastic anemia, due to receive a stem cell transplant. The CDR3 sequence is CASSQEWGRNEKLFF. CDR3 coding DNA: TGTGCCAGCAGCCAAGAATGGGGGAGGAATGAAAAACTGTTTTTT.